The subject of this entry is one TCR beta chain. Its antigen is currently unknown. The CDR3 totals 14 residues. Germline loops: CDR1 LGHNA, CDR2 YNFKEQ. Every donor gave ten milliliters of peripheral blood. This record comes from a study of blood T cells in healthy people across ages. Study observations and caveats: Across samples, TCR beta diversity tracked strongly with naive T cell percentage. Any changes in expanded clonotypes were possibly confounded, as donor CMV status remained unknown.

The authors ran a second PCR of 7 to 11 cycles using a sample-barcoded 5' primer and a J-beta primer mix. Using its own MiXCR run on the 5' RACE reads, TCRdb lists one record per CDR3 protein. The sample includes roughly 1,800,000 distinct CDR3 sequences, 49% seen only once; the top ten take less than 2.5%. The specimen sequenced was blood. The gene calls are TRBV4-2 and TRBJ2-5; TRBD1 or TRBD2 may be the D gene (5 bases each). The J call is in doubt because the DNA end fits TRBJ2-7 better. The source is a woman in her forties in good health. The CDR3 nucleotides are TGTGCCAGCAGCCAACCGGGGCTTACCTACGAGCAGTACTTC. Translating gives CASSQPGLTYEQYF.